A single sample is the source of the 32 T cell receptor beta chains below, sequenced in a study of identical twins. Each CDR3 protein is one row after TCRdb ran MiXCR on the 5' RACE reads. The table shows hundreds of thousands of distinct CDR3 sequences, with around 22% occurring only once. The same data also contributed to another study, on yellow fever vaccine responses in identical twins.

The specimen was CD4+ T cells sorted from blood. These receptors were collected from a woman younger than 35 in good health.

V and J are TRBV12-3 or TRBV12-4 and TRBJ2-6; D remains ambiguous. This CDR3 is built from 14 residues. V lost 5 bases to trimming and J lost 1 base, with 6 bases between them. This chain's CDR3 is CASSQSSGANVLTF. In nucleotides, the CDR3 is TGTGCCAGCAGTCAGAGTTCTGGGGCCAACGTCCTGACTTTC.

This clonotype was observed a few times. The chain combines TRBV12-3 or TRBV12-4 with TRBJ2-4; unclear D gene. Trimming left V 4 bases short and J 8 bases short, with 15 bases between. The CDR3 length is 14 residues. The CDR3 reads CASSYNPNGDIQYF. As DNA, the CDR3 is TGTGCCAGCAGTTACAACCCAAACGGTGACATTCAGTACTTC.

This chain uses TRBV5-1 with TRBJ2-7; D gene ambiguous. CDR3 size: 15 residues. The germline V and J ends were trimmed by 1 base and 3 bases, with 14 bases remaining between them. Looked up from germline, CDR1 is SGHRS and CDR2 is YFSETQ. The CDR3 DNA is TGCGCCAGCAGCTTGTTGGACCGAGGAGTCTACGAGCAGTACTTC. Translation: CASSLLDRGVYEQYF.

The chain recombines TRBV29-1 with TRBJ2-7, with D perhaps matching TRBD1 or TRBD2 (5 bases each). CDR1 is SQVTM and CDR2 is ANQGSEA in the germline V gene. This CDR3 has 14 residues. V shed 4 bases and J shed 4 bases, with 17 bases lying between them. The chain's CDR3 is CSVGSKLGVYEQYF. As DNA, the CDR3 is TGCAGCGTTGGTTCGAAGTTGGGGGTTTACGAGCAGTACTTC.

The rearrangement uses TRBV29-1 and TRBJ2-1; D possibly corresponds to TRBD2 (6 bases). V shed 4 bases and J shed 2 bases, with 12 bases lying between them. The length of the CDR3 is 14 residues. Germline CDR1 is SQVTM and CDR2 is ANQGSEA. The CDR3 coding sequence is TGCAGCGTTGGAACTGGGACTGCCTACAATGAGCAGTTCTTC. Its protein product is CSVGTGTAYNEQFF.

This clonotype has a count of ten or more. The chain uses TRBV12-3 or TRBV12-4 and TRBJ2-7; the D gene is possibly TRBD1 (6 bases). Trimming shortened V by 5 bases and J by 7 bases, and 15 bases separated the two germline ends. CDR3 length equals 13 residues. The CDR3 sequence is CASSPLQDREQYF. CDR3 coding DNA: TGTGCCAGCAGTCCCCTTCAGGACAGAGAGCAGTACTTC.

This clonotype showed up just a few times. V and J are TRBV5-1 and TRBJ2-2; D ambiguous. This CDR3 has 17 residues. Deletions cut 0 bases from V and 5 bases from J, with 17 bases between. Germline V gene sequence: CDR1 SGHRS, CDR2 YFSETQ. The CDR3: CASSLASVSPWTGELFF. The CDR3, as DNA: TGCGCCAGCAGCTTGGCGTCGGTCTCCCCGTGGACCGGGGAGCTGTTTTTT.

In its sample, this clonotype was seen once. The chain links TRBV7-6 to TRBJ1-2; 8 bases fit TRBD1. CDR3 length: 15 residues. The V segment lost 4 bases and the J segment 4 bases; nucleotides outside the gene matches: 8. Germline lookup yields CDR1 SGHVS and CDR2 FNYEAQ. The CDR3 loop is CASSSGTGNFYGYTF. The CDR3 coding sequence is TGTGCCAGCAGCTCCGGGACAGGAAATTTCTATGGCTACACCTTC.

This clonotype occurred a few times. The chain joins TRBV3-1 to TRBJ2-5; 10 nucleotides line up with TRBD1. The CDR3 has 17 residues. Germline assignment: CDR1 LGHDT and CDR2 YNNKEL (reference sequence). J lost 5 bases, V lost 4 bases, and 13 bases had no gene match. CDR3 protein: CASSPADRGARRETQYF. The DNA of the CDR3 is TGTGCCAGCAGCCCCGCGGACAGGGGGGCGCGACGGGAGACCCAGTACTTC.

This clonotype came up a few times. CDR3 loop: CANGPGGNQPQHF. The CDR3, as DNA: TGTGCCAACGGCCCAGGGGGCAATCAGCCCCAGCATTTT. V and J are TRBV6-1 and TRBJ1-5, with D possibly being TRBD1 (6 bases). The CDR3 runs to 13 residues. The germline V gene has CDR1 MNHNS and CDR2 SASEGT. The V end lost 10 bases, the J end lost 2 bases, and 12 bases lay between the germline ends.

The CDR3 region is CSVRAGPYEQYF. The CDR3 coding sequence is TGCAGCGTTCGGGCAGGTCCCTACGAGCAGTACTTC. The chain joins TRBV29-1 to TRBJ2-7, with D hard to call. The germline V and J ends were trimmed by 5 bases and 2 bases, with 10 bases remaining between them. This CDR3 spans 12 amino acids. Germline V gives CDR1 SQVTM, CDR2 ANQGSEA.

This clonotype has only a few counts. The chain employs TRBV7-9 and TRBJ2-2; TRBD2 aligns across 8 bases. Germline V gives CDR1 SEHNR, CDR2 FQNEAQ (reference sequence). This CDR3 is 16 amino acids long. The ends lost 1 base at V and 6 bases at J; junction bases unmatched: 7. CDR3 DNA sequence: TGTGCCAGCAGCTTAGTGGCCAGCGGGAGACCCGGGGAGCTGTTTTTT. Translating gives CASSLVASGRPGELFF. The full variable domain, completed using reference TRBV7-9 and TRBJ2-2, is DTGVSQNPRHKITKRGQNVTFRCDPISEHNRLYWYRQTLGQGPEFLTYFQNEAQLEKSRLLSDRFSAERPKGSFSTLEIQRTEQGDSAMYLCASSLVASGRPGELFFGEGSRLTVL.

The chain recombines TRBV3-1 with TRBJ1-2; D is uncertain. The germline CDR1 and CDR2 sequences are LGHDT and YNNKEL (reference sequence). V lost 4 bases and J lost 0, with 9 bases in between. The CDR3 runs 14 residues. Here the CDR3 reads CASSPNVANYGYTF. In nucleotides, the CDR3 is TGTGCCAGCAGCCCCAATGTAGCTAACTATGGCTACACCTTC.

The CDR3 coding sequence is TGTGCCATCAGTGAGCCAGGACTAGCGGGGGGGTATGAGCAGTTCTTC. Its protein is CAISEPGLAGGYEQFF. The chain has TRBV10-3 and TRBJ2-1; 15 nucleotides agree with TRBD2. Trimming at V came to 2 bases and at J to 8 bases, leaving 4 bases not matched to a gene. The CDR3 runs 16 residues. CDR1 ENHRY and CDR2 SYGVKD come from the germline V gene.

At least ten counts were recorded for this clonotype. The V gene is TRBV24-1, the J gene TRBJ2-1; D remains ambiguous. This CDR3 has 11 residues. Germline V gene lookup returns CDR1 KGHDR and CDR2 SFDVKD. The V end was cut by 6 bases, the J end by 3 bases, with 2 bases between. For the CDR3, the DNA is TGTGCCACCAGTTTCTACAATGAGCAGTTCTTC. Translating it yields CATSFYNEQFF.

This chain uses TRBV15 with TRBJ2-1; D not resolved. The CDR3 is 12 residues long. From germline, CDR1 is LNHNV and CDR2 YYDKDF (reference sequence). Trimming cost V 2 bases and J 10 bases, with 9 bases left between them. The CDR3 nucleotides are TGTGCCACCAGCAGAAGTGTGGGGGAGCAGTTCTTC. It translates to CATSRSVGEQFF. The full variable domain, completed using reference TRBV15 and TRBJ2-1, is DAMVIQNPRYQVTQFGKPVTLSCSQTLNHNVMYWYQQKSSQAPKLLFHYYDKDFNNEADTPDNFQSRRPNTSFCFLDIRSPGLGDTAMYLCATSRSVGEQFFGPGTRLTVL.

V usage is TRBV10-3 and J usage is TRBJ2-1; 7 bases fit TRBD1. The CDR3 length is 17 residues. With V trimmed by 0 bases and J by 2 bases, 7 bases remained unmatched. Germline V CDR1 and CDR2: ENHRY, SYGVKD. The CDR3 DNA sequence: TGTGCCATCAGTGAGTCGAATGTGCAGGGGGCCTACAATGAGCAGTTCTTC. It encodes CAISESNVQGAYNEQFF.

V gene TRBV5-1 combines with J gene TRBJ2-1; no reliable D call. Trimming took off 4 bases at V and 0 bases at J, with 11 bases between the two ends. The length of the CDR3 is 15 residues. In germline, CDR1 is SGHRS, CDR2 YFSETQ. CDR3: CASSPLESSYNEQFF. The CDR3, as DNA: TGCGCCAGCAGCCCCCTTGAGAGCTCCTACAATGAGCAGTTCTTC.

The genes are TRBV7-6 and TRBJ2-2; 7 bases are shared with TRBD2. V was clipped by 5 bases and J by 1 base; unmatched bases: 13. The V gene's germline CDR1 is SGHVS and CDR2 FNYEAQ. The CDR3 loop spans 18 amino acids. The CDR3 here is CASSPAGGSGKNTGELFF. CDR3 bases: TGTGCCAGCAGCCCCGCCGGGGGGAGCGGGAAGAACACCGGGGAGCTGTTTTTT.

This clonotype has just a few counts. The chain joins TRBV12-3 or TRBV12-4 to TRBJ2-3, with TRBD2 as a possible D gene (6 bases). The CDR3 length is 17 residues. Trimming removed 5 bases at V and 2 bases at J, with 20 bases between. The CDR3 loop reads CASSPAPGWEDTDTQYF. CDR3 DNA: TGTGCCAGCAGTCCAGCCCCCGGGTGGGAGGACACAGATACGCAGTATTTT.

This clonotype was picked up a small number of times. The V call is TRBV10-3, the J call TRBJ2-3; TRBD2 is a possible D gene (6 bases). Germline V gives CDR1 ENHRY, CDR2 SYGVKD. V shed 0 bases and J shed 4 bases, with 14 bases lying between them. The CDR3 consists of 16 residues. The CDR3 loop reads CAISESSGELADTQYF. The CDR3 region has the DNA TGTGCCATCAGTGAGTCCTCGGGGGAGTTGGCAGATACGCAGTATTTT.

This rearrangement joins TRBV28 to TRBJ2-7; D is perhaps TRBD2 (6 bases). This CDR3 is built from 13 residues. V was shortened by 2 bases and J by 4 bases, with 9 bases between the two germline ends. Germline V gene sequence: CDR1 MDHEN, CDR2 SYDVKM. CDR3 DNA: TGTGCCAGCAGTTTACAGGAGGGGTACGAGCAGTACTTC. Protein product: CASSLQEGYEQYF.

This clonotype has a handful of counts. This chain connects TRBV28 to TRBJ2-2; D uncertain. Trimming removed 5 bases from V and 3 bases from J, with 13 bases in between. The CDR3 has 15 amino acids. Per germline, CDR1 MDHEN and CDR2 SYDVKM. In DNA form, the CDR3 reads TGTGCCAGCAGTCCGTGGACCGCCGACACCGGGGAGCTGTTTTTT. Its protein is CASSPWTADTGELFF.

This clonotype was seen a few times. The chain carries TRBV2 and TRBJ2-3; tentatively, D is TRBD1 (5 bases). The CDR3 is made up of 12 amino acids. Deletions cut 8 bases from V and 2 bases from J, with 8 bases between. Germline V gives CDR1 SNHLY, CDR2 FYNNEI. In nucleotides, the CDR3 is TGTGCCAGCGGTGGGGCCACAGATACGCAGTATTTT. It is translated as CASGGATDTQYF.

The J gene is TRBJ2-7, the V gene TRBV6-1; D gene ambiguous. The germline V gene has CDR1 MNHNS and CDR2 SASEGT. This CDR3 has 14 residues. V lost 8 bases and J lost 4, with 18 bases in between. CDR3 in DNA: TGTGCCAGCCAATCCGGGCGGATCCTTTACGAGCAGTACTTC. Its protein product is CASQSGRILYEQYF.

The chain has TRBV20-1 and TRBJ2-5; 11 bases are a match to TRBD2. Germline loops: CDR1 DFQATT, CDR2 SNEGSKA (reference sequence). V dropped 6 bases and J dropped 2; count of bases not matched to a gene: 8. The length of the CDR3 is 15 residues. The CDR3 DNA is TGCAGTGCCCATAGCGGGAGGGGTCTACAAGAGACCCAGTACTTC. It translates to CSAHSGRGLQETQYF.

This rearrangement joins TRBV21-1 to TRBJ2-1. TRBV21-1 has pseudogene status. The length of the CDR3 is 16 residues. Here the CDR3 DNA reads TGTGCCAGCAGCAACCCACTTTGCAGCTCCTACAATGAGCAGTTCTTC. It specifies CASSNPLCSSYNEQFF.

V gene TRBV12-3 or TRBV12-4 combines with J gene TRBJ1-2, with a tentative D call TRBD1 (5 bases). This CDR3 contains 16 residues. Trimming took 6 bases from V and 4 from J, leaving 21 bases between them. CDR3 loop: CASSPDRVASSYGYTF. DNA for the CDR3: TGTGCCAGCAGCCCTGACAGAGTTGCCTCGAGCTATGGCTACACCTTC.

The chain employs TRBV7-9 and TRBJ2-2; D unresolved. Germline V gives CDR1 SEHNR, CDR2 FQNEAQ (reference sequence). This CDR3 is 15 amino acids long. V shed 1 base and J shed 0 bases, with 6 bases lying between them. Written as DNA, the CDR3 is TGTGCCAGCAGCTTAGTCCAGGCGAACACCGGGGAGCTGTTTTTT. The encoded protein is CASSLVQANTGELFF.

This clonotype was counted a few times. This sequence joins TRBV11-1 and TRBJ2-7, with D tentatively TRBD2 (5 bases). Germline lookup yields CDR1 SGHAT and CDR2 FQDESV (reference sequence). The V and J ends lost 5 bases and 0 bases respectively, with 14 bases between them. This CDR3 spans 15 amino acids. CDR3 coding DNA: TGTGCCAGCAGCCCTTCGGCGGGTATCTCCTACGAGCAGTACTTC. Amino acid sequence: CASSPSAGISYEQYF. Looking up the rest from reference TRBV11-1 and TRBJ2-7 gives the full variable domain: EAEVAQSPRYKITEKSQAVAFWCDPISGHATLYWYRQILGQGPELLVQFQDESVVDDSQLPKDRFSAERLKGVDSTLKIQPAELGDSAMYLCASSPSAGISYEQYFGPGTRLTVT.

The CDR3 DNA sequence: TGTGCCAGCTCACCACTACAGGGGTTGACCACCGGGGAGCTGTTTTTT. Translation gives CASSPLQGLTTGELFF. The chain uses TRBV18 and TRBJ2-2; the match to TRBD1 covers 7 bases. Trimming at V came to 1 base and at J to 4 bases, leaving 6 bases not matched to a gene. The germline V gene has CDR1 KGHSH and CDR2 LQKENI. The CDR3 runs to 16 residues.

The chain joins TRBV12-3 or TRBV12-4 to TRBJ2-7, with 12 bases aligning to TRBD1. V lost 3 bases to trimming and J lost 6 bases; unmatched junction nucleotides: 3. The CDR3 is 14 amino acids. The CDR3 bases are TGTGCCAGCAGTTTTGGGACAGGGGGCGGCGAGCAGTACGTC. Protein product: CASSFGTGGGEQYV.